This passage covers 26 T cell receptor beta chains from one sample sequenced in a study of blood T cell repertoires in COVID-19. Assay: immunoSEQ multiplex PCR; the TCRdb copy retains only in-frame clones and omits some. The table has some 270,000 clones, roughly 91% seen once. Input material: peripheral blood. Receptor source: a man aged 25-45 years with acute or convalescent COVID-19.

V and J are TRBV30 and TRBJ2-7; the D is unclear. CDR1 and CDR2 from the germline V gene are GTSNPN and SVGIG (reference sequence). The CDR3 sequence is 13 residues long. V was cut by 2 bases and J by 4 bases, with 12 bases left in between. CDR3 in amino acids: CAWSTEMAYEQYF. The DNA of the CDR3 is TGTGCCTGGAGTACGGAGATGGCTTACGAGCAGTACTTC.

The chain uses TRBV6-5 and TRBJ2-4; D is unresolved. Trimming shortened V by 7 bases and J by 4 bases, and 11 bases separated the two germline ends. In germline, CDR1 is MNHEY, CDR2 SVGAGI. CDR3 length: 13 amino acids. This CDR3 is CASTRKEKNIQYF. The CDR3 nucleotides read TGTGCCAGCACTAGAAAGGAAAAAAACATTCAGTACTTC.

The chain links TRBV19 to TRBJ1-5; D call uncertain. This CDR3 region has 14 residues. V was shortened by 2 bases and J by 7 bases, with 12 bases between the two germline ends. Germline assignment: CDR1 LNHDA and CDR2 SQIVND (reference sequence). In nucleotides, the CDR3 is TGTGCCAGTAGTATAACGGGTATCACACAGCCCCAGCATTTT. Its translation: CASSITGITQPQHF.

The chain carries TRBV4-1 and TRBJ2-7; no clear D gene. V was shortened by 5 bases and J by 3 bases, with 8 bases between the two germline ends. Germline values: CDR1 MGHRA, CDR2 YSYEKL. This CDR3 spans 12 amino acids. CDR3 nucleotide sequence: TGCGCCAGCAGCGACAAATTCTACGAGCAGTACTTC. Its protein product is CASSDKFYEQYF.

The chain joins TRBV5-4 to TRBJ2-5; the D is unclear. Per germline, CDR1 SGHNT and CDR2 YYREEE (reference sequence). This CDR3 region has 13 residues. The V end was cut by 1 base, the J end by 3 bases, with 7 bases between. The CDR3 loop reads CASSLWAEETQYF. For the CDR3, the DNA is TGTGCCAGCAGCTTGTGGGCAGAAGAGACCCAGTACTTC.

The chain combines TRBV20-1 with TRBJ1-4; possible D gene TRBD1, 5 bases. V lost 6 bases, J lost 8 bases, and 10 bases lay in between. Germline CDR1 DFQATT, CDR2 SNEGSKA (reference sequence). This CDR3 contains 11 residues. In DNA, the CDR3 is TGCAGTGCCACCAGACAGGAAAAACTGTTTTTT. Translation: CSATRQEKLFF.

In this sample, this clone turned up once. The gene calls are TRBV25-1 and TRBJ1-2; TRBD1 agrees at 10 bases. The CDR3 loop spans 14 amino acids. Germline V CDR1 and CDR2: MGHDK, SYGVNS. V lost 1 base to trimming and J lost 9 bases; unmatched junction nucleotides: 5. The CDR3 spells CASSESGQGVRYTF. In nucleotides, the CDR3 is TGTGCCAGCAGTGAATCAGGACAGGGGGTTCGCTACACCTTC.

The gene calls are TRBV7-2 and TRBJ1-6; 10 bases map to TRBD1. This CDR3 comprises 15 residues. V trimming: 4 bases; J trimming: 9 bases; junction bases outside the gene matches: 6. Germline CDR1 reads SGHTA; CDR2 reads FQGNSA. CDR3 DNA: TGTGCCAGCAGCTCCTGGGACAGGGGTTTTTCACCCCTCCACTTT. Protein product: CASSSWDRGFSPLHF. The full variable domain, in which reference TRBV7-2 and TRBJ1-6 provide the parts outside the CDR3, is GAGVSQSPSNKVTEKGKDVELRCDPISGHTALYWYRQSLGQGLEFLIYFQGNSAPDKSGLPSDRFSAERTGGSVSTLTIQRTQQEDSAVYLCASSSWDRGFSPLHFGNGTRLTVT.

The chain uses TRBV28 and TRBJ1-2; D is unresolved. The CDR3 loop spans 13 amino acids. The germline gives CDR1 MDHEN, CDR2 SYDVKM. V was trimmed by 6 bases and J by 0 bases, leaving 8 bases between them. CDR3 in DNA: TGTGCCAGCAGCGGGATAGCTAACTATGGCTACACCTTC. This codes for CASSGIANYGYTF.

The rearrangement joins TRBV28 to TRBJ2-2, with D unclear. Per the germline V gene, CDR1 is MDHEN and CDR2 is SYDVKM. V was clipped by 2 bases and J by 3 bases, with 13 bases between them. CDR3 length: 16 residues. The CDR3 nucleotides are TGTGCCAGCAGTTTAGCTTCGACACAATACACCGGGGAGCTGTTTTTT. This sequence encodes CASSLASTQYTGELFF.

The chain carries TRBV5-4 and TRBJ1-1; no clear D. The CDR3 covers 12 residues. Trimming removed 1 base at V and 5 bases at J, with 6 bases between. Germline V gene sequence: CDR1 SGHNT, CDR2 YYREEE (reference sequence). The CDR3 sequence is CASSLMETEAFF. The CDR3, as DNA: TGTGCCAGCAGCTTGATGGAGACTGAAGCTTTCTTT.

V is TRBV28 and J is TRBJ2-7; 11 bases agree with TRBD2. Germline CDR1 is MDHEN and CDR2 is SYDVKM. The CDR3 is 15 amino acids. The ends lost 6 bases at V and 10 bases at J; junction bases unmatched: 14. CDR3 sequence reads: CASSRSPGLAALQYF. The CDR3 DNA follows: TGTGCCAGCAGCCGGAGTCCGGGACTAGCGGCTCTTCAGTACTTC.

The chain uses TRBV5-1 and TRBJ2-5; perhaps TRBD2 as D (6 bases). CDR1 is SGHRS, CDR2 YFSETQ, per germline. V shed 0 bases and J shed 5 bases, with 11 bases lying between them. The CDR3 spans 14 residues. The CDR3 DNA reads TGCGCCAGCAGCTTGGTCACGGGGGTGGAGACCCAGTACTTC. This gives the protein CASSLVTGVETQYF.

This clone appeared a single time. V and J are TRBV2 and TRBJ1-1; 7 positions match TRBD1. The J segment lost 1 base and the V segment lost 4 bases, leaving 12 bases of the junction unmatched. The CDR3 has 17 residues. Germline V CDR1 and CDR2: SNHLY, FYNNEI. Here the CDR3 reads CASSAPGQRVRNTEAFF. CDR3 sequence (DNA): TGTGCCAGCAGTGCACCGGGACAGCGCGTGAGGAACACTGAAGCTTTCTTT.

The genes are TRBV11-2 and TRBJ2-4; the D gene is possibly TRBD2 (7 bases). The CDR3 length is 13 residues. V gave up 8 bases and J gave up 6 bases, with 14 bases separating them. Germline V CDR1 and CDR2: SGHAT, FQNNGV. The CDR3 DNA sequence: TGTGCCAGCTCCCTAGGGGGGGGAAACATTCAGTACTTC. This codes for CASSLGGGNIQYF.

V usage is TRBV20-1 and J usage is TRBJ2-1; no definite D call. Trimming shortened V by 4 bases and J by 3 bases, and 4 bases separated the two germline ends. Per germline, CDR1 DFQATT and CDR2 SNEGSKA (reference sequence). The CDR3 consists of 11 residues. The CDR3 loop is CSAMYYNEQFF. The CDR3 DNA sequence: TGCAGTGCTATGTACTACAATGAGCAGTTCTTC.

The chain carries TRBV5-4 and TRBJ1-6; D ambiguous. The CDR3 sequence is 13 residues long. Trimming shortened V by 3 bases and J by 5 bases, and 6 bases separated the two germline ends. Germline CDR1 reads SGHNT; CDR2 reads YYREEE (reference sequence). CDR3 sequence reads: CASSSSDNSPLHF. Written as DNA, the CDR3 is TGTGCCAGCAGCTCTTCCGATAATTCACCCCTCCACTTT.

The rearrangement uses TRBV19 and TRBJ1-4; D gene uncertain. CDR1 and CDR2 (germline): LNHDA, SQIVND (reference sequence). This CDR3 region has 15 residues. Trimming took 5 bases from V and 5 from J, leaving 15 bases between them. The CDR3 coding sequence is TGTGCCAGTAGTCCACGGACGGGAAAGAATGAAAAACTGTTTTTT. Protein: CASSPRTGKNEKLFF. Complete variable domain (other parts from reference TRBV19 and TRBJ1-4): DGGITQSPKYLFRKEGQNVTLSCEQNLNHDAMYWYRQDPGQGLRLIYYSQIVNDFQKGDIAEGYSVSREKKESFPLTVTSAQKNPTAFYLCASSPRTGKNEKLFFGSGTQLSVL.

In its sample, this clone was seen once. The V gene is TRBV4-1, the J gene TRBJ1-1; 8 positions match TRBD1. J lost 2 bases, V lost 5 bases, and 10 bases had no gene match. Germline-derived CDR1 and CDR2 are MGHRA and YSYEKL. CDR3 length equals 16 residues. CDR3 sequence (DNA): TGCGCCAGCAGCTTGGGACAGGACTTCCCTAACACTGAAGCTTTCTTT. Encoded protein: CASSLGQDFPNTEAFF.

The V and J genes are TRBV11-3 and TRBJ1-3; tentative D call: TRBD1 (6 bases). The CDR3 runs to 14 residues. Per the germline V gene, CDR1 is SGHNT and CDR2 is YENEEA. V gave up 5 bases and J gave up 1 base, with 9 bases separating them. CDR3 residues: CASSRGQSGNTIYF. The CDR3 coding sequence is TGTGCCAGCAGCCGCGGACAGTCTGGAAACACCATATATTTT. The full variable domain, in which reference TRBV11-3 and TRBJ1-3 provide the parts outside the CDR3, is EAGVVQSPRYKIIEKKQPVAFWCNPISGHNTLYWYLQNLGQGPELLIRYENEEAVDDSQLPKDRFSAERLKGVDSTLKIQPAELGDSAVYLCASSRGQSGNTIYFGEGSWLTVV.

V usage is TRBV5-6 and J usage is TRBJ2-3, with D hard to call. In germline, CDR1 is SGHDT, CDR2 YYEEEE. The CDR3 spans 13 residues. V was trimmed by 0 bases and J by 2 bases, leaving 4 bases between them. The CDR3 spells CASSLGATDTQYF. In DNA form, the CDR3 reads TGTGCCAGCAGCTTGGGCGCCACAGATACGCAGTATTTT.

The V and J genes are TRBV19 and TRBJ2-6; unclear D gene. The germline V gene encodes CDR1 LNHDA and CDR2 SQIVND (reference sequence). The CDR3 runs to 15 residues. V dropped 3 bases and J dropped 4 bases, with 10 bases sitting between them. CDR3 DNA sequence: TGTGCCAGTAGTATTATCAGTTCCGGGGCCAACGTCCTGACTTTC. It codes for CASSIISSGANVLTF.

The chain joins TRBV6-1 to TRBJ1-2, with 7 bases aligning to TRBD1. The V segment lost 2 bases and the J segment 8 bases; nucleotides outside the gene matches: 20. The CDR3 covers 18 residues. Germline CDR1 reads MNHNS; CDR2 reads SASEGT. The CDR3 DNA sequence: TGTGCCAGCAGTGAAATTCGACCAGGGGGGACGGCTGTTAGGGGCTACACCTTC. The encoded protein is CASSEIRPGGTAVRGYTF.

This chain uses TRBV6-5 with TRBJ2-4; TRBD1 aligns across 9 bases. This CDR3 is built from 15 residues. Germline trimming cut 5 bases from V and 7 bases from J; bases unmatched to any gene: 9. Germline V gene data show CDR1 as MNHEY and CDR2 as SVGAGI. For the CDR3, the DNA is TGTGCCAGCAGTCGAAACCGGGACAGGGCTAACATTCAGTACTTC. This translates into CASSRNRDRANIQYF.

The chain recombines TRBV28 with TRBJ2-7; D perhaps matches TRBD2 (5 bases). Germline values: CDR1 MDHEN, CDR2 SYDVKM. Trimming left V 7 bases short and J 4 bases short, with 11 bases between. This CDR3 has 12 residues. The CDR3: CASTLSGYEQYF. Written as DNA, the CDR3 is TGTGCCAGCACCCTGTCGGGATACGAGCAGTACTTC.

The chain recombines TRBV10-3 with TRBJ1-1, with TRBD1 matching over 7 bases. Trimming at V came to 4 bases and at J to 6 bases, leaving 5 bases not matched to a gene. Germline V gives CDR1 ENHRY, CDR2 SYGVKD. The CDR3 covers 13 residues. CDR3 in DNA: TGTGCCATCAGTGGGACAGGCGAAGCTGAAGCTTTCTTT. Amino acid sequence: CAISGTGEAEAFF.